One T cell receptor (beta chain) is described in this entry. The source of the sample is a study of T cell changes during pregnancy in multiple sclerosis. Using immunoSEQ multiplex PCR, the repertoire was profiled, and TCRdb retains in-frame clones only, with some absent. Among tens of thousands of clones listed, about 90% were seen once. The germline V gene encodes CDR1 MDHEN and CDR2 SYDVKM. CDR3 size: 12 residues. The germline V and J ends were trimmed by 10 bases and 7 bases, with 16 bases remaining between them. The TCR sequence derives from a female donor in good health, enrolled as a control in a pregnancy study. The chain employs TRBV28 and TRBJ1-1, with D uncertain. The source was CD4+ T cells from peripheral blood mononuclear cells, collected after pregnancy. The DNA for the CDR3 is TGTGCCATCCTCCATAAACCCTATGAAGCTTTCTTT. Its protein is CAILHKPYEAFF. Using reference TRBV28 and TRBJ1-1 for the parts outside the CDR3, the full variable domain is DVKVTQSSRYLVKRTGEKVFLECVQDMDHENMFWYRQDPGLGLRLIYFSYDVKMKEKGDIPEGYSVSREKKERFSLILESASTNQTSMYLCAILHKPYEAFFGQGTRLTVV.